This passage covers 28 T cell receptor beta chains from one sample sequenced in a study of Graves' ophthalmopathy and Graves' hyperthyroidism. TCR beta CDR3 amplification used RNA transcripts. A first-round RT-PCR used HTBI primers, followed by a second-round multiplex PCR. TCRdb called the multiplex PCR reads again in MiXCR, with one record for every CDR3 protein. The sample records about 340,000 distinct CDR3 sequences, roughly 15% being singletons. Sequencing input: peripheral blood. The receptors here all came from an adult man with Graves' ophthalmopathy.

This clonotype was detected ten times or more. V gene TRBV29-1 combines with J gene TRBJ1-1; D unclear. In germline, CDR1 is SQVTM, CDR2 ANQGSEA. The CDR3 runs to 12 residues. V was pared by 5 bases and J by 3 bases, with 10 bases between. CDR3 coding DNA: TGCAGCGTTCAGAATGGATACACTGAAGCTTTCTTT. It codes for CSVQNGYTEAFF.

This clonotype appeared many times. The chain carries TRBV20-1 and TRBJ1-5, with 8 bases aligning to TRBD1. CDR1 DFQATT and CDR2 SNEGSKA come from the germline V gene (reference sequence). The V and J ends lost 4 bases and 5 bases, in that order; junction bases with no gene match: 10. This CDR3 spans 15 amino acids. The CDR3 protein is CSAIQVGQGYQPQHF. CDR3 bases: TGCAGTGCTATCCAGGTCGGACAGGGTTATCAGCCCCAGCATTTT.

In its sample, this clonotype was seen many times. This chain uses TRBV28 with TRBJ1-2, with a weak D call TRBD1 (5 bases). This CDR3 comprises 13 residues. V lost 10 bases and J lost 9, with 21 bases in between. CDR1 is MDHEN and CDR2 is SYDVKM in the germline V gene. The CDR3 protein is CATQGRGDFSYTF. Here the CDR3 DNA reads TGTGCCACCCAGGGTCGGGGGGATTTCAGCTACACCTTC.

This clonotype has at least ten counts. V gene TRBV7-3 combines with J gene TRBJ2-2; D is perhaps TRBD1 (5 bases). The CDR3 runs to 15 residues. Per germline, CDR1 SGHTA and CDR2 FQGTGA. V lost 5 bases, J lost 4 bases, and 14 bases lay in between. The CDR3 DNA follows: TGTGCCAGCAGCCCTAGTCACAGGACCACCGGGGAGCTGTTTTTT. Translated: CASSPSHRTTGELFF.

A few counts support this clonotype. This chain connects TRBV2 to TRBJ1-2, with D perhaps matching TRBD1 (5 bases). Germline V gene data show CDR1 as SNHLY and CDR2 as FYNNEI. Trimming removed 3 bases from V and 4 bases from J, with 18 bases in between. CDR3 length: 16 amino acids. CDR3 sequence reads: CASSEDPGATRYGYTF. The CDR3 DNA is TGTGCCAGCAGTGAGGATCCCGGGGCCACGCGCTATGGCTACACCTTC.

This clonotype came up many times. The chain joins TRBV20-1 to TRBJ1-5; D gene unclear. V dropped 0 bases and J dropped 6 bases, with 12 bases sitting between them. The CDR3 is made up of 14 amino acids. Germline values: CDR1 DFQATT, CDR2 SNEGSKA (reference sequence). The CDR3 DNA reads as TGCAGTGCTAGAGAGGCGGGGATACTTCAGCCCCAGCATTTT. Its translation is CSAREAGILQPQHF.

This clonotype was counted ten times or more. The gene calls are TRBV4-1 and TRBJ2-7, with 7 positions matching TRBD1. Trimming cost V 2 bases and J 3 bases; bases outside gene matches: 4. Germline V gives CDR1 MGHRA, CDR2 YSYEKL. The CDR3 length is 14 residues. The CDR3: CASSQLGQNYEQYF. The CDR3 coding sequence is TGCGCCAGCAGCCAACTGGGACAGAACTACGAGCAGTACTTC.

This clonotype has ten or more counts. This chain joins TRBV19 and TRBJ2-7, with 8 bases that match TRBD1. The V and J ends lost 10 bases and 3 bases, in that order; junction bases with no gene match: 14. CDR1 is LNHDA, CDR2 SQIVND, per germline (reference sequence). The CDR3 length is 15 residues. The CDR3 here is CATQRDQGASYEQYF. CDR3 nucleotide sequence: TGTGCCACCCAGAGGGACCAGGGGGCGAGCTACGAGCAGTACTTC.

On this clonotype: The conserved final phenylalanine or tryptophan is absent from the CDR3, which likely points to a read error. The chain is built from TRBV30 and TRBJ1-1; D may be TRBD1 (5 bases). The CDR3 covers 12 residues. The germline V gene encodes CDR1 GTSNPN and CDR2 SVGIG (reference sequence). V was pared by 1 base and J by 8 bases, with 11 bases between. CDR3 coding DNA: TGTGCCTGGAGTGACAGGTTTGTGGAAGCTTTCCTT. Encoded protein: CAWSDRFVEAFL.

This clonotype was detected ten times or more. J is TRBJ2-7 and V is TRBV4-1; a weak D match, TRBD2 (5 bases). The V end was cut by 0 bases, the J end by 1 base, with 13 bases between. The CDR3 is 16 residues long. CDR1 and CDR2 from the germline V gene are MGHRA and YSYEKL. The DNA of the CDR3 is TGCGCCAGCAGCCAAGACTCGGCTAGCAGGTCCTACGAGCAGTACTTC. Its translation: CASSQDSASRSYEQYF.

V gene TRBV7-8 combines with J gene TRBJ1-1; D is unresolved. CDR1 is SGHVS and CDR2 is FQNEAQ in the germline V gene. CDR3 length: 15 amino acids. The germline V and J ends were trimmed by 1 base and 2 bases, with 11 bases remaining between them. CDR3: CASSLDSDLNTEAFF. The CDR3 DNA follows: TGTGCCAGCAGCTTAGACAGCGACCTTAACACTGAAGCTTTCTTT.

J is TRBJ2-3 and V is TRBV20-1; D possibly corresponds to TRBD2 (6 bases). Trimming shortened V by 3 bases and J by 4 bases, and 17 bases separated the two germline ends. Germline V gene data show CDR1 as DFQATT and CDR2 as SNEGSKA (reference sequence). This CDR3 has 15 amino acids. The CDR3 DNA sequence: TGCAGTGCTAGGGCCCCGGGGGAGAACGCAGATACGCAGTATTTT. It codes for CSARAPGENADTQYF.

In its sample, this clonotype was seen many times. The V gene is TRBV29-1, the J gene TRBJ2-5, with TRBD1 identical over 7 bases. Germline CDR1 and CDR2: SQVTM and ANQGSEA. The CDR3 is 12 amino acids. The J segment lost 3 bases and the V segment lost 5 bases, leaving 3 bases of the junction unmatched. The CDR3 loop reads CSVTTGEETQYF. DNA for the CDR3: TGCAGCGTTACCACAGGGGAAGAGACCCAGTACTTC.

This clonotype was seen many times. V usage is TRBV5-5 and J usage is TRBJ1-2, with TRBD1 as a possible D gene (5 bases). The CDR3 totals 14 residues. Per the germline V gene, CDR1 is SGHKS and CDR2 is YYEKEE (reference sequence). V lost 3 bases and J 6 bases, leaving 15 bases between the germline ends. CDR3 coding DNA: TGTGCCAGCAGCTATCCCGGCAGGGCGGATGGCTACACCTTC. Its translation: CASSYPGRADGYTF.

This clonotype was seen many times. The chain links TRBV5-1 to TRBJ2-7; the D gene is possibly TRBD1 (5 bases). CDR3 length: 16 amino acids. Germline loops: CDR1 SGHRS, CDR2 YFSETQ. Between the trimmed V and J ends, which lost 0 bases and 0 bases, there was a span of 13 bases. CDR3 loop: CASSLGLGESSYEQYF. The CDR3 nucleotides read TGCGCCAGCAGCTTGGGTCTAGGGGAAAGCTCCTACGAGCAGTACTTC. The full variable domain, its missing parts supplied by reference TRBV5-1 and TRBJ2-7, is KAGVTQTPRYLIKTRGQQVTLSCSPISGHRSVSWYQQTPGQGLQFLFEYFSETQRNKGNFPGRFSGRQFSNSRSEMNVSTLELGDSALYLCASSLGLGESSYEQYFGPGTRLTVT.

The chain recombines TRBV20-1 with TRBJ2-7; 8 bases agree with TRBD1. With 5 bases clipped from V and 5 bases from J, the junction kept 8 bases outside the gene matches. The germline V gene encodes CDR1 DFQATT and CDR2 SNEGSKA (reference sequence). The length of the CDR3 is 13 residues. CDR3 sequence reads: CSAQDRGLHEQYF. The CDR3 DNA reads TGCAGTGCTCAAGACAGGGGCCTCCACGAGCAGTACTTC.

The chain is built from TRBV28 and TRBJ1-1, with D possibly TRBD1 on 6 matching bases. V lost 7 bases to trimming and J lost 1 base, with 13 bases between them. Per germline, CDR1 MDHEN and CDR2 SYDVKM. The CDR3 spans 14 residues. The chain's CDR3 is CASNPEDRNTEAFF. CDR3 DNA: TGTGCCAGCAACCCCGAGGACAGGAACACTGAAGCTTTCTTT.

This chain joins TRBV28 and TRBJ2-7, with TRBD2 as a possible D gene (6 bases). The CDR3 has 14 amino acids. The ends were cut back, 5 bases at V and 2 bases at J, with 13 bases in the middle. Looked up from germline, CDR1 is MDHEN and CDR2 is SYDVKM. In DNA form, the CDR3 reads TGTGCCAGCAGTACCCGGACGGGAGCCTACGAGCAGTACTTC. Residues: CASSTRTGAYEQYF.

The sample holds many counts of this clonotype. The chain links TRBV20-1 to TRBJ2-7; TRBD2 matches 10 bases. The CDR3 is 15 amino acids. Germline-derived CDR1 and CDR2 are DFQATT and SNEGSKA (reference sequence). V dropped 5 bases and J dropped 6; count of bases not matched to a gene: 13. The CDR3 reads CSADFSGRPLGEQYF. CDR3 nucleotides: TGCAGTGCTGACTTTAGCGGGAGGCCCCTCGGCGAGCAGTACTTC.

This chain uses TRBV6-2 or TRBV6-3 with TRBJ2-2; D perhaps matches TRBD1 (6 bases). Germline CDR1 and CDR2: MNHEY and SVGEGT. Deletions cut 6 bases from V and 5 bases from J, with 16 bases between. The CDR3 is 15 residues long. The CDR3 DNA reads as TGTGCCAGCAGCCGAGGGGGTACGGGGACCGGGGAGCTGTTTTTT. It specifies CASSRGGTGTGELFF.

This clonotype showed up many times. The chain couples TRBV12-3 or TRBV12-4 to TRBJ2-7, with 8 bases that match TRBD2. CDR3 length: 14 residues. The V segment lost 5 bases and the J segment 6 bases; nucleotides outside the gene matches: 9. CDR3 bases: TGTGCCAGCAGTGCGACTAGCGCTAGCTCCGAGCAGTACTTC. It codes for CASSATSASSEQYF.

This clonotype was recorded at least ten times. The CDR3 spells CSASMSGLSYEQYF. CDR3 in DNA: TGCAGTGCTAGTATGTCGGGGCTCTCCTACGAGCAGTACTTC. The rearrangement joins TRBV20-1 to TRBJ2-7; the D call may be TRBD1 or TRBD2 (5 bases each). Trimming stripped 3 bases from V and 0 bases from J, with 12 bases between. The CDR3 totals 14 residues. Germline assignment: CDR1 DFQATT and CDR2 SNEGSKA (reference sequence).

This clonotype was recorded at least ten times. In DNA, the CDR3 is TGTGCCAGTAGTATAGTGACGGCCGGGGAGCTGTTTTTT. Encoded protein: CASSIVTAGELFF. The chain employs TRBV19 and TRBJ2-2; D gene uncertain. This CDR3 spans 13 amino acids. Trimming took 1 base from V and 6 from J, leaving 6 bases between them. CDR1 is LNHDA, CDR2 SQIVND, per germline (reference sequence).

Comment on this clonotype: The junction differs from germline at one of its ends, possibly a read error. This chain connects TRBV12-3 or TRBV12-4 to TRBJ2-7; tentatively, D is TRBD2 (5 bases). The CDR3 totals 13 residues. The DNA for the CDR3 is TGTGCCAGTGGAGGAAGGCGCTACTACGAGCAGTCCTTC. This gives the protein CASGGRRYYEQSF.

CDR3 DNA sequence: TGCAGTGCATTGCCGGGACAGCAGTACAATCAGCCCCAGCATTTT. This translates into CSALPGQQYNQPQHF. The V call is TRBV20-1, the J call TRBJ1-5; TRBD1 matches at 7 bases. V shed 6 bases and J 3 bases; nucleotides not matched to a gene: 11. Germline V gene data show CDR1 as DFQATT and CDR2 as SNEGSKA (reference sequence). The CDR3 extends over 15 amino acids.

This clonotype was recorded many times. This rearrangement joins TRBV11-2 to TRBJ1-6, with 9 positions matching TRBD1. Germline CDR1 SGHAT, CDR2 FQNNGV. CDR3 length equals 15 residues. V lost 5 bases and J lost 9; bases outside the gene matches: 8. This CDR3 reads CASSPGTGSSSPLHF. In DNA, the CDR3 is TGTGCCAGCAGCCCAGGGACAGGGTCGAGTTCACCCCTCCACTTT.

In its sample, this clonotype was seen many times. This sequence joins TRBV28 and TRBJ1-6; D not certain. Trimming took 2 bases from V and 6 from J, leaving 5 bases between them. CDR1 is MDHEN, CDR2 SYDVKM, per germline. The CDR3 is 13 amino acids. This chain's CDR3 is CASSLTANSPLHF. The CDR3 DNA sequence: TGTGCCAGCAGTTTAACAGCTAATTCACCCCTCCACTTT.

This clonotype was recorded many times. The chain is built from TRBV19 and TRBJ1-1; no clear D. This CDR3 has 15 residues. V gave up 5 bases and J gave up 0 bases, with 13 bases separating them. Germline V lookup: CDR1 LNHDA, CDR2 SQIVND (reference sequence). The CDR3 protein is CASSSIEPMNTEAFF. The CDR3 DNA sequence: TGTGCCAGTAGTTCCATAGAGCCTATGAACACTGAAGCTTTCTTT.